The 5 T cell receptor beta chains below come from one sample, sequenced in a study of T cell repertoires in cytomegalovirus infection. TCRdb reprocessed the reads with MiXCR, giving one entry per CDR3 protein. The data contain some 130,000 distinct CDR3 sequences, roughly 8.2% of them singletons. Sequencing was done on a sample of PBMCs. These receptor sequences come from a human donor in good health (CMV status not recorded). Some clones in this sample may be carry-over from other donors' samples.

This clonotype was detected many times. The chain recombines TRBV19 with TRBJ2-4; D is ambiguous. The CDR3 spans 14 residues. Trimming shortened V by 4 bases and J by 3 bases, and 10 bases separated the two germline ends. Germline loops: CDR1 LNHDA, CDR2 SQIVND (reference sequence). CDR3 sequence: CASSTAAGKNIQYF. CDR3 coding DNA: TGTGCCAGTAGTACCGCGGCTGGCAAAAACATTCAGTACTTC.

This clonotype was observed at least ten times. This chain links TRBV5-4 with TRBJ2-2; 7 bases are shared with TRBD1. Trimming cost V 5 bases and J 7 bases; bases outside gene matches: 5. The CDR3 is made up of 13 amino acids. Germline CDR1 and CDR2: SGHNT and YYREEE (reference sequence). CDR3 sequence reads: CASRPRDSGELFF. The CDR3 DNA follows: TGTGCCAGCAGACCTAGGGACAGCGGGGAGCTGTTTTTT.

This clonotype has at least ten counts. The chain is built from TRBV4-1 and TRBJ2-5, with D perhaps matching TRBD1 (5 bases). CDR1 is MGHRA and CDR2 is YSYEKL in the germline V gene. The CDR3 covers 17 residues. V was pared by 4 bases and J by 1 base, with 19 bases between. Here the CDR3 reads CASSLGSPQGFQETQYF. The DNA for the CDR3 is TGCGCCAGCAGCCTCGGTTCCCCCCAGGGCTTCCAAGAGACCCAGTACTTC.

This clonotype has a count of ten or more. The gene calls are TRBV19 and TRBJ2-5; 7 bases are a match to TRBD2. The ends lost 3 bases at V and 5 bases at J; junction bases unmatched: 9. The V gene's germline CDR1 is LNHDA and CDR2 SQIVND (reference sequence). The CDR3 is made up of 15 amino acids. The CDR3 region has the DNA TGTGCCAGTAGTATTGGAACCGGAGCGGGGGAGACCCAGTACTTC. It is translated as CASSIGTGAGETQYF. The full variable domain, rest sourced from reference TRBV19 and TRBJ2-5, is DGGITQSPKYLFRKEGQNVTLSCEQNLNHDAMYWYRQDPGQGLRLIYYSQIVNDFQKGDIAEGYSVSREKKESFPLTVTSAQKNPTAFYLCASSIGTGAGETQYFGPGTRLLVL.

This clonotype was counted at least ten times. The chain couples TRBV27 to TRBJ2-7, with 10 positions matching TRBD2. The V segment lost 6 bases and the J segment 6 bases; nucleotides outside the gene matches: 14. This CDR3 has 16 residues. CDR1 and CDR2 (germline): MNHEY, SMNVEV (reference sequence). CDR3 residues: CASRDPGLAGEREQYF. DNA of the CDR3: TGTGCCAGCAGGGACCCTGGGCTAGCGGGGGAACGCGAGCAGTACTTC.